This TCR beta chain originates from a study of monozygotic twins with inflammatory bowel disease. General study findings and limits: For IBD, no single strong associated signal or clonotype was supported. Patient-specific immunosuppressive treatments may have made repertoires more variable.

The CDR3 runs to 15 residues. The germline CDR1 and CDR2 sequences are SGHRS and YFSETQ. TCRdb re-called the 5' RACE reads and shows each CDR3 protein once, DNA omitted. Its listing shows about 300,000 distinct CDR3 sequences. The template was total RNA from whole blood, with no T cell sorting. For this clonotype: Its antigen is undetermined.

Sequenced input: blood. The rearrangement joins TRBV5-1 to TRBJ2-1; TCRdb's D call of TRBD1 is untestable without DNA. This TCR came from a human donor with ulcerative colitis or Crohn's disease, or a healthy co-twin of an affected twin (not recorded which). Here the CDR3 reads CASSAGLTGGNEQFF.